This T cell receptor (beta chain) derives from a study of T cells after posttransplantation cyclophosphamide. Germline CDR1 SGHTA, CDR2 FQGTGA. CDR3 length: 13 residues. The V end lost 4 bases, the J end lost 4 bases, and 8 bases lay between the germline ends. Cells defined as naive were viable CD3+CD4+ or CD3+CD8+ and CCR7+CD45RA+CD45RO-CD95-CD27+CD28+. About this clone itself: Its target is not known.

Study observations and caveats: Donor CD8+ memory clones often dominated recipient blood repertoires at later times. Blood and skin or GI T cell repertoires showed limited TRB overlap. Recipient CMV seropositivity and CMV reactivation strongly tracked TRB clonality.

Here immunoSEQ multiplex PCR was the method, and the copy in TCRdb shows in-frame clones only, minus some. The data hold over 20,000 clones, with approximately 98% observed a single time. Material for sequencing was naive CD8+ T cells sorted from PBMCs. This TCR derives from a man aged 35-49 years in good health, CMV-negative, and a related stem cell transplant donor. This chain links TRBV7-3 with TRBJ2-1, with D unclear. The CDR3 DNA sequence: TGTGCCAGCAGCTCCCCCCCATACAATGAGCAGTTCTTC. Protein: CASSSPPYNEQFF.